Each of the 18 T cell receptor beta chains below was sequenced from the same sample in a study of vaccination and CD4 T cells after COVID-19. The Oncomine TCR Beta short-read assay sequenced DNA from cultured CD4+ T cells. TCRdb itself ran the PCR reads through MiXCR, one entry per CDR3 protein. The sample consists of around 23,000 distinct CDR3 sequences, 32% of them appearing once. The antigens of these receptors remain unknown. Time point in this sample: late sampling 161 to 241 days after vaccination in three convalescent patients. Stated treatment: roughly ten-day PBMC culture with coronavirus spike peptide pools or control peptides (ViraFEST assay). The source material was CD4+ T cells from blood, cultured in vitro, sampled about 7 months after SARS-CoV-2 vaccination. The receptors were sampled from a human donor who had recovered from COVID-19.

The V and J genes are TRBV7-9 and TRBJ2-3; no reliable D call. Germline CDR1 and CDR2: SEHNR and FQNEAQ (reference sequence). The CDR3 sequence is 13 residues long. Trimming took off 4 bases at V and 2 bases at J, with 7 bases between the two ends. CDR3: CASSSQATDTQYF. CDR3 sequence (DNA): TGTGCCAGCAGCTCCCAGGCCACAGATACGCAGTATTTT.

This clonotype was seen more than once but under ten times. The rearrangement uses TRBV5-4 and TRBJ2-5; TRBD1 might be the D (5 bases). Per the germline V gene, CDR1 is SGHNT and CDR2 is YYREEE (reference sequence). Between the trimmed V and J ends, which lost 1 base and 6 bases, there was a span of 10 bases. This CDR3 contains 13 residues. CDR3 in DNA: TGTGCCAGCAGCTTGCGCAGGGATCAGACCCAGTACTTC. Its protein product is CASSLRRDQTQYF.

This clonotype came up a few times. The V gene is TRBV20-1, the J gene TRBJ2-1, with a possible D match to TRBD2 (5 bases). V lost 6 bases, J lost 2 bases, and 14 bases lay in between. This CDR3 region has 14 residues. CDR1 is DFQATT, CDR2 SNEGSKA, per germline (reference sequence). The CDR3 here is CSAVRGVPYNEQFF. CDR3 nucleotide sequence: TGCAGTGCCGTCCGGGGAGTTCCCTACAATGAGCAGTTCTTC.

CDR3 bases: TGTGCCAGCAGTTTGAATTGGTCCGGGGCCAACGTCCTGACTTTC. Protein sequence: CASSLNWSGANVLTF. This chain uses TRBV28 with TRBJ2-6, with D unclear. The CDR3 runs 15 residues. The germline V gene encodes CDR1 MDHEN and CDR2 SYDVKM. V lost 3 bases and J 4 bases, leaving 10 bases between the germline ends.

The chain uses TRBV20-1 and TRBJ2-1; no clear D gene. Per the germline V gene, CDR1 is DFQATT and CDR2 is SNEGSKA (reference sequence). V was pared by 0 bases and J by 15 bases, with 15 bases between. The CDR3 runs 12 residues. Here the CDR3 DNA reads TGCAGTGCTAGAGAGTCCTTTCCGGATCGGTTCTTC. Translating it yields CSARESFPDRFF.

The chain uses TRBV6-2 or TRBV6-3 and TRBJ1-1; tentative D call: TRBD1 (5 bases). The germline CDR1 and CDR2 sequences are MNHEY and SVGEGT. The CDR3 runs 14 residues. V was pared by 8 bases and J by 1 base, with 14 bases between. As DNA, the CDR3 is TGTGCCAGCCAGGATGGGGGGGAGAACACTGAAGCTTTCTTT. As protein: CASQDGGENTEAFF.

Points on this clonotype: A read error may account for a junction end that differs from germline. This chain uses TRBV7-8 with TRBJ2-1, with 10 bases matching TRBD1. CDR1 is SGHVS and CDR2 is FQNEAQ in the germline V gene. This CDR3 is 17 amino acids long. CDR3 loop: CASSRPGQGSLYDEQFF. CDR3 bases: TGTGCCAGCAGCAGACCGGGACAGGGGTCTCTCTACGATGAGCAGTTCTTC.

This clonotype was recorded a few times. This chain links TRBV6-1 with TRBJ2-5; a possible D gene is TRBD1 (6 bases). From germline, CDR1 is MNHNS and CDR2 SASEGT. V lost 2 bases and J lost 4, with 23 bases in between. This CDR3 has 18 residues. The DNA of the CDR3 is TGTGCCAGCAGTGAATATCCTCGCTCAGGGGCGCCGGGAGAGACCCAGTACTTC. It yields the protein CASSEYPRSGAPGETQYF.

The chain links TRBV7-8 to TRBJ1-4; the D gene is possibly TRBD1 (5 bases). V shed 5 bases and J shed 4 bases, with 14 bases lying between them. Germline V gene data show CDR1 as SGHVS and CDR2 as FQNEAQ. The CDR3 is 15 amino acids. CDR3 nucleotides: TGTGCCAGCAGCCTCATGGGGGGGGATAATGAAAAACTGTTTTTT. Amino acids: CASSLMGGDNEKLFF.

The rearrangement uses TRBV7-3 and TRBJ2-5; 9 bases align to TRBD2. This CDR3 contains 17 residues. Germline V gene data show CDR1 as SGHTA and CDR2 as FQGTGA. V was clipped by 5 bases and J by 2 bases; unmatched bases: 12. CDR3 protein: CASSTPEKRGVQETQYF. CDR3 coding DNA: TGTGCCAGCAGCACTCCCGAGAAGCGGGGGGTTCAAGAGACCCAGTACTTC.

V gene TRBV6-1 combines with J gene TRBJ1-5; D remains ambiguous. This CDR3 comprises 15 residues. V lost 7 bases and J lost 0, with 13 bases in between. The germline V gene has CDR1 MNHNS and CDR2 SASEGT. The CDR3, as DNA: TGTGCCAGCACTCCCGGTGGGCATAGCAATCAGCCCCAGCATTTT. Encoded protein: CASTPGGHSNQPQHF.

The chain is built from TRBV20-1 and TRBJ2-7; TRBD1 might be the D (5 bases). V lost 2 bases and J lost 3, with 8 bases in between. Looked up from germline, CDR1 is DFQATT and CDR2 is SNEGSKA (reference sequence). This CDR3 contains 12 residues. The CDR3 here is CSARRGGYEQYF. CDR3 nucleotide sequence: TGCAGTGCTAGAAGGGGCGGCTACGAGCAGTACTTC.

V and J are TRBV6-1 and TRBJ1-6, with TRBD1 as a possible D gene (6 bases). The length of the CDR3 is 16 residues. Germline V gene data show CDR1 as MNHNS and CDR2 as SASEGT. Trimming took 6 bases from V and 0 from J, leaving 12 bases between them. CDR3 sequence (DNA): TGTGCCAGCAGGATACAGGGAAGCTCCTATAATTCACCCCTCCACTTT. Protein sequence: CASRIQGSSYNSPLHF.

This chain joins TRBV20-1 and TRBJ2-1; 9 bases match TRBD1. V shed 0 bases, J shed 4 bases, and the junction held 10 bases outside the gene matches. The CDR3 sequence is 17 residues long. Germline V CDR1 and CDR2: DFQATT, SNEGSKA (reference sequence). The CDR3, as DNA: TGCAGTGCTAGAGACCGAACCGGGACAGGGAGATACAATGAGCAGTTCTTC. It translates to CSARDRTGTGRYNEQFF.

This clonotype was recorded a few times. The V and J genes are TRBV4-2 and TRBJ2-3, with 11 bases lining up with TRBD2. Trimming cost V 2 bases and J 4 bases; bases outside gene matches: 5. Germline CDR1 is LGHNA and CDR2 is YNFKEQ. The CDR3 totals 16 residues. CDR3 nucleotides: TGTGCCAGCAGCCAACTAACTAGCGGGAGCCCAGATACGCAGTATTTT. Residues: CASSQLTSGSPDTQYF.

In this sample, this clonotype turned up a few times. J is TRBJ1-3 and V is TRBV2; 7 positions agree with TRBD1. Germline trimming cut 0 bases from V and 13 bases from J; bases unmatched to any gene: 6. The CDR3 sequence is 13 residues long. CDR1 is SNHLY, CDR2 FYNNEI, per germline. This CDR3 is CASSEALGGRIYF. CDR3 nucleotides: TGTGCCAGCAGTGAAGCGCTAGGGGGCCGGATATATTTT.

This chain connects TRBV6-1 to TRBJ1-3; D is unresolved. Looked up from germline, CDR1 is MNHNS and CDR2 is SASEGT. The CDR3 runs to 13 residues. V was cut by 6 bases and J by 0 bases, with 6 bases left in between. The chain's CDR3 is CASSSTSGNTIYF. CDR3 bases: TGTGCCAGCAGCTCCACCTCTGGAAACACCATATATTTT.

The rearrangement links TRBV2 to TRBJ2-7, with a tentative D call TRBD2 (6 bases). The CDR3 has 13 amino acids. The ends were cut back, 5 bases at V and 1 base at J, with 9 bases in the middle. The germline V gene encodes CDR1 SNHLY and CDR2 FYNNEI. The CDR3 coding sequence is TGTGCCAGCAGTCAGGGACTGTCCTACGAGCAGTACTTC. It specifies CASSQGLSYEQYF.